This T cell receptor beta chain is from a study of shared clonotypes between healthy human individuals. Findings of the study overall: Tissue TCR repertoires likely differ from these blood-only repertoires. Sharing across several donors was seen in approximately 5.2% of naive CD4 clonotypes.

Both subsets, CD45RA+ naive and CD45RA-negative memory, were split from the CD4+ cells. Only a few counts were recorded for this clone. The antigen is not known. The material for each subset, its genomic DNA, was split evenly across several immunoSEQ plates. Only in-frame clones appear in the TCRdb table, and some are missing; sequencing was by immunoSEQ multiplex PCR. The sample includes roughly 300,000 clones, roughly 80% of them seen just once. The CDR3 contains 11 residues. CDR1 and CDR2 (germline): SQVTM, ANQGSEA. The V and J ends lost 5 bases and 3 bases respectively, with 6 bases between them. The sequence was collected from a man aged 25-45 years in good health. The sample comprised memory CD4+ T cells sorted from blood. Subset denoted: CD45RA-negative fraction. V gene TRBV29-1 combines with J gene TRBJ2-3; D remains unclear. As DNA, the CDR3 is TGCAGCGTTCAAATGACAGATACGCAGTATTTT. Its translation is CSVQMTDTQYF.